The rows below give T cell receptor beta chains drawn from one sample of a study of early T cells in non-severe SARS-CoV-2 infection. One entry per CDR3 protein, called by TCRdb with MiXCR from the 5' RACE reads. The table records more than 65,000 distinct CDR3 sequences, more than 10% of them present only once. The sequenced material came from whole blood. These receptors originate from an adult who was a healthcare worker with PCR-confirmed SARS-CoV-2 infection or an uninfected control (not recorded which). Each CDR3 is given with its conserved first and last residue. The D gene is left open where the match is weak. Part of the rows lack a size; the others show once, few, many or a class for expanded clones.

abundance: many; j_gene: TRBJ1-2; v_gene: TRBV24-1; d_gene: .; CDR3nt: TGTGCCACCAGTGCGTCCAACTATGGCTACACCTTC; CDR3aa: CATSASNYGYTF
abundance: few; j_gene: TRBJ2-1; v_gene: TRBV5-1; d_gene: TRBD1; CDR3nt: TGCGCCAGCAGCTTGGGCGCCCAGGGGGCGAATGAGCAGTTCTTC; CDR3aa: CASSLGAQGANEQFF
abundance: few; j_gene: TRBJ2-5; v_gene: TRBV20-1; d_gene: .; CDR3nt: TGCAGTGCTCCCGGACTTTACCAAGAGACCCAGTACTTC; CDR3aa: CSAPGLYQETQYF
abundance: many; j_gene: TRBJ2-5; v_gene: TRBV7-8; d_gene: .; CDR3nt: TGTGCCAGCAGCTTACGGGAGCTCCAAGAGACCCAGTACTTC; CDR3aa: CASSLRELQETQYF
abundance: many; j_gene: TRBJ1-5; v_gene: TRBV28; d_gene: .; CDR3nt: TGTGCCAGCAGTGGACAGAATCAGCCCCAGCATTTT; CDR3aa: CASSGQNQPQHF
abundance: many; j_gene: TRBJ1-6; v_gene: TRBV3-1; d_gene: .; CDR3nt: TGTGCCAGCAGCCAATTCGGGGTGGTCTCACCCCTCCACTTT; CDR3aa: CASSQFGVVSPLHF
abundance: many; j_gene: TRBJ2-1; v_gene: TRBV5-1; d_gene: TRBD2; CDR3nt: TGCGCCAGCAGCGTTAAATTAGCGGGAGACCACAATGAGCAGTTCTTC; CDR3aa: CASSVKLAGDHNEQFF
abundance: many; j_gene: TRBJ1-1; v_gene: TRBV12-5; d_gene: .; CDR3nt: TGTGCTAGTGCCCTCGGACACACTGAAGCTTTCTTT; CDR3aa: CASALGHTEAFF
abundance: few; j_gene: TRBJ2-5; v_gene: TRBV7-9; d_gene: .; CDR3nt: TGTGCCAGCAGCTTAGGACGGCGCGGGGCCCAGTACTTC; CDR3aa: CASSLGRRGAQYF
abundance: once; j_gene: TRBJ2-4; v_gene: TRBV4-2; d_gene: TRBD2; CDR3nt: TGTGCCAGCAGCCAAGAGGGACTATGGAACATTCAGTACTTC; CDR3aa: CASSQEGLWNIQYF
abundance: .; j_gene: TRBJ2-5; v_gene: TRBV29-1; d_gene: TRBD1; CDR3nt: TGCAGCGTTGTGAAGGGGGCAGGGGAGACCCAGTACTTC; CDR3aa: CSVVKGAGETQYF
abundance: many; j_gene: TRBJ2-7; v_gene: TRBV20-1; d_gene: .; CDR3nt: TGCAGCGCTCCGGGAGAGCAGTACTTC; CDR3aa: CSAPGEQYF
abundance: many; j_gene: TRBJ2-7; v_gene: TRBV7-7; d_gene: TRBD1; CDR3nt: TGTGCCAGCAGCCCGTCCGGGACAGCCTCCTACGAGCAGTACTTC; CDR3aa: CASSPSGTASYEQYF
abundance: .; j_gene: TRBJ2-4; v_gene: TRBV28; d_gene: .; CDR3nt: TGTGCCAGCAGTCAACCCGAGGGGCGCGGGTACATTCAGTACTTC; CDR3aa: CASSQPEGRGYIQYF
abundance: few; j_gene: TRBJ2-7; v_gene: TRBV7-6; d_gene: TRBD1; CDR3nt: TGTGCCAGCAGCTTAGGACAGGGGGCGTCCGAGCAGTACTTC; CDR3aa: CASSLGQGASEQYF
abundance: .; j_gene: TRBJ2-3; v_gene: TRBV25-1; d_gene: .; CDR3nt: TGTGCCACGTATAGCATTACGCAGTATTTT; CDR3aa: CATYSITQYF
abundance: .; j_gene: TRBJ2-1; v_gene: TRBV27; d_gene: .; CDR3nt: TGTGCCAGCAGTTTCACCGACGTCCTAGGTGAGCAGTTCTTC; CDR3aa: CASSFTDVLGEQFF
abundance: .; j_gene: TRBJ2-2; v_gene: TRBV28; d_gene: .; CDR3nt: TGTGCCAGCAGTATTGGAGGGGAACCTGGAGTCGGGGAGCTGTTTTTT; CDR3aa: CASSIGGEPGVGELFF
abundance: .; j_gene: TRBJ2-5; v_gene: TRBV18; d_gene: .; CDR3nt: TGTGCCAGCTCACCGGGGTACCAAGAGACCCAGTACTTC; CDR3aa: CASSPGYQETQYF
abundance: .; j_gene: TRBJ1-2; v_gene: TRBV20-1; d_gene: TRBD1; CDR3nt: TGCAGTGCTGAGGACAGGTCTAACTATGGCTACACCTTC; CDR3aa: CSAEDRSNYGYTF
abundance: .; j_gene: TRBJ2-1; v_gene: TRBV2; d_gene: TRBD1; CDR3nt: TGTGCCAGCAATAAGAGGGGACAGGGTGGGAATGAGCAGTTCTTC; CDR3aa: CASNKRGQGGNEQFF
abundance: few; j_gene: TRBJ2-7; v_gene: TRBV20-1; d_gene: TRBD2; CDR3nt: TGCAGTGCTGAAACTAGCGGGCCCTCCTACGAGCAGTACTTC; CDR3aa: CSAETSGPSYEQYF
abundance: .; j_gene: TRBJ2-5; v_gene: TRBV28; d_gene: .; CDR3nt: TGTGCCAGCAGTTTCCCAGGGGCCCAAGAGACCCAGTACTTC; CDR3aa: CASSFPGAQETQYF
abundance: many; j_gene: TRBJ2-4; v_gene: TRBV5-4; d_gene: .; CDR3nt: TGTGCCAGCTCCCAGGAGGCCGGCTTAGCCAAAAACATTCAGTACTTC; CDR3aa: CASSQEAGLAKNIQYF
abundance: many; j_gene: TRBJ2-1; v_gene: TRBV5-1; d_gene: .; CDR3nt: TGCGCCAGCGCGGGCGTAGGTAATGAGCAGTTCTTC; CDR3aa: CASAGVGNEQFF
abundance: many; j_gene: TRBJ2-1; v_gene: TRBV20-1; d_gene: .; CDR3nt: TGCAGTGAGTTGCGGGGAAATGAGCAGTTCTTC; CDR3aa: CSELRGNEQFF
abundance: many; j_gene: TRBJ1-5; v_gene: TRBV20-1; d_gene: TRBD1; CDR3nt: TGCAGTGCTCGACAGGGGGCGACTCAGCCCCAGCATTTT; CDR3aa: CSARQGATQPQHF
abundance: many; j_gene: TRBJ2-1; v_gene: TRBV28; d_gene: .; CDR3nt: TGTGCCAGCAGGTCTCTGGCCCTATCCTACAATGAGCAGTTCTTC; CDR3aa: CASRSLALSYNEQFF
abundance: many; j_gene: TRBJ1-4; v_gene: TRBV7-8; d_gene: .; CDR3nt: TGTGCCAGCAGCTTAGCGCGTAACAGGAGAAATGAAAAACTGTTTTTT; CDR3aa: CASSLARNRRNEKLFF
abundance: .; j_gene: TRBJ2-1; v_gene: TRBV3-1; d_gene: TRBD2; CDR3nt: TGTGCCAGCAGCCCTAAAACTAGCGGGCCCAATGAGCAGTTCTTC; CDR3aa: CASSPKTSGPNEQFF
abundance: .; j_gene: TRBJ2-1; v_gene: TRBV7-7; d_gene: .; CDR3nt: TGTGCCAGCAGCCCCGGAGGGTACAATGGGCAGTTCTTC; CDR3aa: CASSPGGYNGQFF
abundance: few; j_gene: TRBJ2-7; v_gene: TRBV7-9; d_gene: TRBD1; CDR3nt: TGTGCCAGCAGCTTAGACAGGGGGTACTACGAGCAGTACTTC; CDR3aa: CASSLDRGYYEQYF
abundance: few; j_gene: TRBJ2-1; v_gene: TRBV11-2; d_gene: .; CDR3nt: TGTGCCAGCAGCTCGACTATAGGGGCCCAAGCCAATGAGCAGTTCTTC; CDR3aa: CASSSTIGAQANEQFF
abundance: many; j_gene: TRBJ2-3; v_gene: TRBV29-1; d_gene: .; CDR3nt: TGCAGCGTGGACGGGGGCCGCACAGATACGCAGTATTTT; CDR3aa: CSVDGGRTDTQYF
abundance: few; j_gene: TRBJ2-7; v_gene: TRBV28; d_gene: .; CDR3nt: TGTGCCAGCAGTTTATTTGGGACAACCTACGAGCAGTACTTC; CDR3aa: CASSLFGTTYEQYF
abundance: few; j_gene: TRBJ2-7; v_gene: TRBV29-1; d_gene: TRBD2; CDR3nt: TGCAGCGTTGTTGCTAGCGGGTTGGAGGGGGAGCAGTACTTC; CDR3aa: CSVVASGLEGEQYF
abundance: few; j_gene: TRBJ1-1; v_gene: TRBV29-1; d_gene: .; CDR3nt: TGCAGCGTTGGGGGACCGACTACAGGAAACACTGAAGCTTTCTTT; CDR3aa: CSVGGPTTGNTEAFF
abundance: .; j_gene: TRBJ2-6; v_gene: TRBV18; d_gene: .; CDR3nt: TGTGCCAGCTCACGGAGAACTACCGCTGGGGCCAACGTCCTGACTTTC; CDR3aa: CASSRRTTAGANVLTF
abundance: many; j_gene: TRBJ2-4; v_gene: TRBV5-1; d_gene: TRBD2; CDR3nt: TGCGCCAGCAGCTTGGGGCCTAGCGGGAGAGCGTACTTC; CDR3aa: CASSLGPSGRAYF
abundance: .; j_gene: TRBJ2-1; v_gene: TRBV11-2; d_gene: .; CDR3nt: TGTGCCAGCAGCCCCGGGCCTATCGGCAATGAGCAGTTCTTC; CDR3aa: CASSPGPIGNEQFF
abundance: many; j_gene: TRBJ2-1; v_gene: TRBV6-2/TRBV6-3; d_gene: .; CDR3nt: TGTGCCAGCACCGACCCCCCGGGAGAGGTGGGCTCCTACAATGAGCAGTTCTTC; CDR3aa: CASTDPPGEVGSYNEQFF
abundance: many; j_gene: TRBJ2-1; v_gene: TRBV20-1; d_gene: TRBD2; CDR3nt: TGCAGTGCTAGAGTTCCCCGGACTAGCGGGAACAATGAGCAGTTCTTC; CDR3aa: CSARVPRTSGNNEQFF
abundance: .; j_gene: TRBJ1-1; v_gene: TRBV29-1; d_gene: TRBD1; CDR3nt: TGCAGCGTAGACAGGGGGAACACTGAAGCTTTCTTT; CDR3aa: CSVDRGNTEAFF
abundance: .; j_gene: TRBJ2-2; v_gene: TRBV6-5; d_gene: .; CDR3nt: TGTGCCAGCAGTTACTCGACAGTCGCGAACACCGGGGAGCTGTTTTTT; CDR3aa: CASSYSTVANTGELFF
abundance: many; j_gene: TRBJ2-1; v_gene: TRBV18; d_gene: .; CDR3nt: TGTGCCAGCTCACCATATTACGACTCCTACAATGAGCAGTTCTTC; CDR3aa: CASSPYYDSYNEQFF
abundance: few; j_gene: TRBJ2-3; v_gene: TRBV11-2; d_gene: TRBD2; CDR3nt: TGTGCCAGCAGCTTAACGACTAGCGGAGGCGGGGATACGCAGTATTTT; CDR3aa: CASSLTTSGGGDTQYF
abundance: .; j_gene: TRBJ2-7; v_gene: TRBV28; d_gene: TRBD1; CDR3nt: TGTGCCAGCAGGTGGACAGGGGGCGAGCAGTACTTC; CDR3aa: CASRWTGGEQYF
abundance: many; j_gene: TRBJ2-7; v_gene: TRBV20-1; d_gene: TRBD2; CDR3nt: TGCAGTGCTAGAGATCCCCAGCGGGGAGCCTACGAGCAGTACTTC; CDR3aa: CSARDPQRGAYEQYF